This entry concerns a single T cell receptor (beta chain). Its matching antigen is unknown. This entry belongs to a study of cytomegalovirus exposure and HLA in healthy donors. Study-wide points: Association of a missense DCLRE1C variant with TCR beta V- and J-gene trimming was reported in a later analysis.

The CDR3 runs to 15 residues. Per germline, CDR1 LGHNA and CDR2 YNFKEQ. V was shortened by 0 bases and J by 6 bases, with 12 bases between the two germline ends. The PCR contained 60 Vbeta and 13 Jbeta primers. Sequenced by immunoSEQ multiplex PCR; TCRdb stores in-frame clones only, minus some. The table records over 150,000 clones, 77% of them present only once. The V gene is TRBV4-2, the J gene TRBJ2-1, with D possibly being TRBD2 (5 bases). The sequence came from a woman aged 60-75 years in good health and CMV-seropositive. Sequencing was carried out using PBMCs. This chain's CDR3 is CASSQDSGAINEQFF. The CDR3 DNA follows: TGTGCCAGCAGCCAAGACAGCGGAGCGATCAATGAGCAGTTCTTC.